Presented here are 25 T cell receptor beta chains from one specimen sequenced in a study of graft-versus-host responses after intestinal transplantation. Repertoires were generated with immunoSEQ multiplex PCR, while TCRdb's copy carries only in-frame clones and drops some. This sample has about 120,000 clones; 90% to 95% occur once, and the top ten carry more than 0.1%. For these receptors, no antigen is known. The sequencing here drew on unstimulated CD4+ T cells sorted from spleen or lymph node cells, taken before intestinal transplant. Source of these receptors: a human donor who received an intestinal transplant.

The chain combines TRBV6-5 with TRBJ1-5; D uncertain. Trimming left V 0 bases short and J 3 bases short, with 9 bases between. Germline CDR1 MNHEY, CDR2 SVGAGI. The CDR3 has 15 amino acids. In DNA, the CDR3 is TGTGCCAGCAGTTACTCCTCCAGGAACAATCAGCCCCAGCATTTT. Translating it yields CASSYSSRNNQPQHF.

The chain joins TRBV19 to TRBJ2-7; D may match TRBD1 or TRBD2 (8 bases each). The CDR3 has 20 amino acids. Trimming cost V 0 bases and J 1 base, with 25 bases left between them. The germline V gene has CDR1 LNHDA and CDR2 SQIVND (reference sequence). CDR3 sequence: CASSIDAGQALAGPSYEQYF. DNA for the CDR3: TGTGCCAGTAGTATAGACGCGGGACAGGCTCTAGCGGGCCCATCCTACGAGCAGTACTTC. The full variable domain, with the rest looked up from reference TRBV19 and TRBJ2-7, is DGGITQSPKYLFRKEGQNVTLSCEQNLNHDAMYWYRQDPGQGLRLIYYSQIVNDFQKGDIAEGYSVSREKKESFPLTVTSAQKNPTAFYLCASSIDAGQALAGPSYEQYFGPGTRLTVT.

This clone occurred once. The chain carries TRBV27 and TRBJ2-5, with D perhaps TRBD1 (7 bases). There are 15 residues in the CDR3. V gave up 4 bases and J gave up 4 bases, with 16 bases separating them. Germline CDR1 is MNHEY and CDR2 is SMNVEV (reference sequence). CDR3 protein: CASSSTGRSAETQYF. CDR3 coding DNA: TGTGCCAGCAGTTCGACAGGGAGGTCCGCAGAGACCCAGTACTTC.

This clone was counted a single time. This chain uses TRBV5-1 with TRBJ1-5, with 7 bases identical to TRBD1. J gave up 2 bases and V 4 bases, and 6 bases lay outside the gene matches. Per the germline V gene, CDR1 is SGHRS and CDR2 is YFSETQ. The CDR3 loop spans 15 amino acids. The CDR3 loop reads CASSLQGMGNQPQHF. CDR3 DNA: TGCGCCAGCAGCCTACAGGGGATGGGCAATCAGCCCCAGCATTTT.

The chain is built from TRBV5-4 and TRBJ2-1; D uncertain. The CDR3 runs 16 residues. Trimming took off 2 bases at V and 5 bases at J, with 17 bases between the two ends. CDR1 is SGHNT, CDR2 YYREEE, per germline (reference sequence). The CDR3 protein is CASSFLGGVGNNEQFF. The CDR3 bases are TGTGCCAGCAGCTTCCTAGGTGGAGTAGGTAACAATGAGCAGTTCTTC.

This clone was counted once. Its ends do not fully match the called genes, so a read error is possible. The J gene is TRBJ2-3, the V gene TRBV28; D remains unclear. CDR1 is MDHEN and CDR2 is SYDVKM in the germline V gene. The CDR3 is 14 amino acids. The CDR3 loop is CASSLSGTPGRRFF. The CDR3 DNA reads as TGTGCCAGCAGTTTATCTGGAACTCCCGGGCGAAGGTTTTTT.

The gene calls are TRBV10-1 and TRBJ2-2; D might be TRBD2 (6 bases). Trimming removed 5 bases from V and 2 bases from J, with 12 bases in between. This CDR3 comprises 15 residues. In germline, CDR1 is WNHNN, CDR2 SYGVQD (reference sequence). The CDR3, as DNA: TGCGCCAGCAGTAGTCGGGGACTTAACACCGGGGAGCTGTTTTTT. Its translation is CASSSRGLNTGELFF.

This chain connects TRBV5-1 to TRBJ2-3, with D possibly called TRBD1 or TRBD2 (6 bases each). Looked up from germline, CDR1 is SGHRS and CDR2 is YFSETQ. The CDR3 runs to 16 residues. V shed 0 bases and J shed 3 bases, with 14 bases lying between them. CDR3 protein: CASSLAARGGTDTQYF. In DNA, the CDR3 is TGCGCCAGCAGCTTGGCCGCCCGAGGGGGGACAGATACGCAGTATTTT.

This chain joins TRBV10-2 and TRBJ2-7; weak D call: TRBD2 (6 bases). CDR1 and CDR2 (germline): WSHSY, SAAADI. The CDR3 extends over 14 amino acids. Trimming shortened V by 7 bases and J by 5 bases, and 18 bases separated the two germline ends. This CDR3 is CASNPPGRGHEQYF. As DNA, the CDR3 is TGCGCCAGCAACCCTCCCGGGAGAGGGCACGAGCAGTACTTC.

The chain joins TRBV29-1 to TRBJ2-1; the match to TRBD1 covers 7 bases. Germline-derived CDR1 and CDR2 are SQVTM and ANQGSEA. This CDR3 has 14 amino acids. The V and J ends lost 5 bases and 0 bases, in that order; junction bases with no gene match: 4. CDR3 region: CSVWTGRSYNEQFF. Here the CDR3 DNA reads TGCAGCGTTTGGACAGGTCGCTCCTACAATGAGCAGTTCTTC.

The V call is TRBV9, the J call TRBJ1-2; TRBD1 aligns across 7 bases. Germline assignment: CDR1 SGDLS and CDR2 YYNGEE. The V segment lost 0 bases and the J segment 2 bases; nucleotides outside the gene matches: 13. CDR3 length: 18 amino acids. CDR3 coding DNA: TGTGCCAGCAGCGTAGAGATGGGAGGGGGCACGGAGAACTATGGCTACACCTTC. This encodes CASSVEMGGGTENYGYTF.

V is TRBV7-3 and J is TRBJ2-5, with 9 bases matching TRBD1. The end of the DNA aligns better with TRBJ2-7, so the J call may be wrong. This CDR3 region has 13 residues. CDR1 SGHTA and CDR2 FQGTGA come from the germline V gene. CDR3: CASSRDRDYEQYF. In DNA form, the CDR3 reads TGTGCCAGCAGCCGGGACAGGGACTACGAGCAGTACTTC.

The chain carries TRBV2 and TRBJ1-1, with D possibly being TRBD1 (6 bases). This CDR3 contains 12 residues. Per the germline V gene, CDR1 is SNHLY and CDR2 is FYNNEI. Deletions cut 6 bases from V and 10 bases from J, with 15 bases between. The CDR3 nucleotides read TGTGCCAGCAGAAGGGGGGAAAGGGGAGCTTTCTTT. It encodes CASRRGERGAFF. Full variable domain (rest looked up from reference TRBV2 and TRBJ1-1): EPEVTQTPSHQVTQMGQEVILRCVPISNHLYFYWYRQILGQKVEFLVSFYNNEISEKSEIFDDQFSVERPDGSNFTLKIRSTKLEDSAMYFCASRRGERGAFFGQGTRLTVV.

The rearrangement links TRBV5-1 to TRBJ1-1; maybe TRBD1 (6 bases). Germline V lookup: CDR1 SGHRS, CDR2 YFSETQ. This CDR3 contains 13 residues. V lost 1 base to trimming and J lost 10 bases, with 14 bases between them. CDR3 residues: CASSLWQGRLAFF. CDR3 DNA sequence: TGCGCCAGCAGCTTGTGGCAGGGGCGATTAGCTTTCTTT.

The chain carries TRBV6-5 and TRBJ1-1; possible D gene TRBD1, 6 bases. CDR1 is MNHEY and CDR2 is SVGAGI in the germline V gene. This CDR3 has 15 amino acids. The ends were cut back, 5 bases at V and 5 bases at J, with 18 bases in the middle. CDR3: CASSKQGNRRTEAFF. The CDR3 DNA reads as TGTGCCAGCAGTAAACAGGGAAATCGAAGGACTGAAGCTTTCTTT.

This rearrangement joins TRBV7-3 to TRBJ2-1; D call uncertain. Germline V gene lookup returns CDR1 SGHTA and CDR2 FQGTGA. The CDR3 contains 15 residues. V dropped 4 bases and J dropped 2 bases, with 12 bases sitting between them. The DNA of the CDR3 is TGTGCCAGCAGCTCAGACACCATGGCCTACAATGAGCAGTTCTTC. This sequence encodes CASSSDTMAYNEQFF.

The genes are TRBV30 and TRBJ1-1; TRBD1 is a possible D gene (6 bases). Per the germline V gene, CDR1 is GTSNPN and CDR2 is SVGIG (reference sequence). The CDR3 runs to 13 residues. Trimming left V 3 bases short and J 4 bases short, with 12 bases between. The chain's CDR3 is CAWSPGQTTEAFF. The DNA of the CDR3 is TGTGCCTGGAGCCCCGGACAGACCACTGAAGCTTTCTTT.

This chain joins TRBV27 and TRBJ2-3, with D tentatively TRBD1 or TRBD2 (6 bases each). Germline CDR1 MNHEY, CDR2 SMNVEV (reference sequence). With 6 bases removed from V and 6 bases from J, the gap between germline ends came to 19 bases. This CDR3 spans 15 amino acids. CDR3 sequence: CASRGTGRRVDTQYF. The CDR3 DNA reads TGTGCCAGCAGGGGAACAGGGAGGAGGGTTGATACGCAGTATTTT.

The rearrangement uses TRBV7-3 and TRBJ2-3, with D maybe TRBD1 (6 bases). Germline V gene lookup returns CDR1 SGHTA and CDR2 FQGTGA. V dropped 4 bases and J dropped 2 bases, with 10 bases sitting between them. This CDR3 region has 14 residues. The CDR3 nucleotides are TGTGCCAGCAGCTCGGGACATGTCACAGATACGCAGTATTTT. It codes for CASSSGHVTDTQYF.

CDR3 coding DNA: TGTGCCACCAGCATCACAGGGGGCAAAGGCGAGCAGTACTTC. This translates into CATSITGGKGEQYF. This chain uses TRBV15 with TRBJ2-7, with 9 bases that match TRBD1. The V and J ends lost 4 bases and 6 bases, in that order; junction bases with no gene match: 7. Germline V gene sequence: CDR1 LNHNV, CDR2 YYDKDF (reference sequence). This CDR3 is built from 14 residues. The full variable domain, in which reference TRBV15 and TRBJ2-7 provide the parts outside the CDR3, is DAMVIQNPRYQVTQFGKPVTLSCSQTLNHNVMYWYQQKSSQAPKLLFHYYDKDFNNEADTPDNFQSRRPNTSFCFLDIRSPGLGDTAMYLCATSITGGKGEQYFGPGTRLTVT.

J is TRBJ1-3 and V is TRBV7-3, with D possibly TRBD1 on 5 matching bases. Trimming took off 2 bases at V and 4 bases at J, with 12 bases between the two ends. CDR3 length equals 15 residues. CDR1 SGHTA and CDR2 FQGTGA come from the germline V gene. The CDR3 sequence is CASSLWGTAGNTIYF. For the CDR3, the DNA is TGTGCCAGCAGCTTATGGGGCACCGCAGGAAACACCATATATTTT.

This clone was picked up one time. The chain couples TRBV11-1 to TRBJ2-5, with D possibly TRBD2 on 5 matching bases. The end of the DNA aligns better with TRBJ2-7, so the J call may be wrong. The CDR3 consists of 15 residues. Germline lookup yields CDR1 SGHAT and CDR2 FQDESV (reference sequence). This CDR3 is CASSLDPGTSYEQYF. The CDR3 coding sequence is TGTGCCAGCAGCTTAGACCCGGGAACCTCCTACGAGCAGTACTTC.

J is TRBJ2-7 and V is TRBV19; D is unresolved. The CDR3 is 15 amino acids. Trimming stripped 2 bases from V and 0 bases from J, with 11 bases between. Germline V gene sequence: CDR1 LNHDA, CDR2 SQIVND (reference sequence). The CDR3 DNA sequence: TGTGCCAGTAGTATACAGCATGGCGACTCCTACGAGCAGTACTTC. Its protein product is CASSIQHGDSYEQYF.

The V and J genes are TRBV28 and TRBJ2-1, with 8 bases fitting TRBD1. Germline V CDR1 and CDR2: MDHEN, SYDVKM. The CDR3 covers 17 residues. The J segment lost 5 bases and the V segment lost 6 bases, leaving 15 bases of the junction unmatched. The CDR3 reads CASRGTGGHVGDNEQFF. CDR3 sequence (DNA): TGTGCCAGCAGGGGTACAGGGGGGCATGTTGGGGACAATGAGCAGTTCTTC.

This sequence joins TRBV5-1 and TRBJ1-3; a possible D gene is TRBD1 (5 bases). This CDR3 is built from 16 residues. Germline values: CDR1 SGHRS, CDR2 YFSETQ. Trimming left V 4 bases short and J 3 bases short, with 17 bases between. The chain's CDR3 is CASSTAGPGLGNTIYF. CDR3 coding DNA: TGCGCCAGCAGCACGGCGGGCCCGGGACTTGGAAACACCATATATTTT.